Here is one T cell receptor beta chain with its context. Antigen unknown. These data belong to a study of T cell responses to AZD1222 COVID-19 vaccine. General study points: The CD4 TCRs associated with vaccination extended across spike and predominated at 160-218 and 743-854.

This CDR3 region has 14 residues. Germline assignment: CDR1 SGHDT and CDR2 YYEEEE. V was trimmed by 6 bases and J by 2 bases, leaving 12 bases between them. Generated by immunoSEQ multiplex PCR, the TCRdb table keeps only in-frame clones and is missing some. There are 90,000 to 130,000 clones in the sample; around nine tenths occur only once, and about 3% lies in the top ten. The sequencing used peripheral blood, collected on day 0 of AZD1222 vaccination. This chain connects TRBV5-6 to TRBJ2-1; D is unresolved. The TCR was taken from an adult in good health. The CDR3 reads CASTLGNTYNEQFF. The CDR3 bases are TGTGCCAGCACCCTTGGGAATACCTACAATGAGCAGTTCTTC.